These 18 T cell receptor beta chains were all obtained from the same sample, sequenced in a study of T cells in Graves' hyperthyroidism and ophthalmopathy. Amplification targeted TCR beta CDR3 regions from RNA transcripts. The TCR CDR3 was amplified in a first-round RT-PCR using the HTBI primer set. Via MiXCR, TCRdb re-called the multiplex PCR reads, giving one row per CDR3 protein. The sample lists a few hundred thousand distinct CDR3 sequences, approximately 14% seen once, with approximately 5.3% in the top ten. Specimen: blood. All receptors come from a woman under 30 with Graves' hyperthyroidism.

In this sample, this clonotype turned up many times. The rearrangement uses TRBV3-1 and TRBJ2-4, with 10 nucleotides matching TRBD2. Trimming took 3 bases from V and 8 from J; bases not matched to a gene: 7. Germline lookup yields CDR1 LGHDT and CDR2 YNNKEL (reference sequence). This CDR3 contains 15 residues. CDR3 protein: CASSQRAGGLDIQYF. CDR3 bases: TGTGCCAGCAGCCAGAGAGCGGGAGGGCTGGACATTCAGTACTTC. Supplemented by reference TRBV3-1 and TRBJ2-4, the full variable domain reads DTAVSQTPKYLVTQMGNDKSIKCEQNLGHDTMYWYKQDSKKFLKIMFSYNNKELIINETVPNRFSPKSPDKAHLNLHINSLELGDSAVYFCASSQRAGGLDIQYFGAGTRLSVL.

The sample holds a few counts of this clonotype. This rearrangement joins TRBV9 to TRBJ1-6; no definite D call. Trimming cost V 4 bases and J 12 bases, with 11 bases left between them. The germline gives CDR1 SGDLS, CDR2 YYNGEE. The CDR3 sequence is 12 residues long. The CDR3 region is CASSHRDEPLHF. The CDR3 DNA is TGTGCCAGCAGCCACCGTGACGAACCCCTCCACTTT.

In nucleotides, the CDR3 is TGTGCCAGCAGCTTTTCCGCTCCAGGCATATATGGCTACACCTTC. This translates into CASSFSAPGIYGYTF. The chain recombines TRBV7-9 with TRBJ1-2, with no clear D. Per the germline V gene, CDR1 is SEHNR and CDR2 is FQNEAQ (reference sequence). The CDR3 is made up of 15 amino acids. The germline V and J ends were trimmed by 3 bases and 5 bases, with 16 bases remaining between them.

The chain links TRBV28 to TRBJ1-5; no clear D gene. The CDR3 is made up of 12 amino acids. Germline CDR1 reads MDHEN; CDR2 reads SYDVKM. V was shortened by 1 base and J by 6 bases, with 4 bases between the two germline ends. This CDR3 is CASSLFAQPQHF. DNA for the CDR3: TGTGCCAGCAGTTTATTTGCTCAGCCCCAGCATTTT.

The rearrangement uses TRBV10-2 and TRBJ2-2, with 7 nucleotides matching TRBD1. Germline CDR1 is WSHSY and CDR2 is SAAADI. This CDR3 has 15 residues. Trimming at V came to 4 bases and at J to 3 bases, leaving 5 bases not matched to a gene. The chain's CDR3 is CASSVRQGDTGELFF. The CDR3 DNA sequence: TGCGCCAGCAGTGTTAGGCAGGGGGACACCGGGGAGCTGTTTTTT.

The rearrangement joins TRBV6-1 to TRBJ1-1; no definite D call. Germline lookup yields CDR1 MNHNS and CDR2 SASEGT. V was trimmed by 6 bases and J by 4 bases, leaving 12 bases between them. CDR3 length: 13 residues. CDR3 nucleotide sequence: TGTGCCAGCAGGGACCCCCGGAGCACTGAAGCTTTCTTT. It specifies CASRDPRSTEAFF.

This clonotype has ten or more counts. The rearrangement links TRBV7-2 to TRBJ2-5; D unclear. Trimming cost V 5 bases and J 0 bases, with 4 bases left between them. The germline gives CDR1 SGHTA, CDR2 FQGNSA. This CDR3 comprises 12 residues. CDR3 sequence reads: CASSRYQETQYF. In nucleotides, the CDR3 is TGTGCCAGCAGCCGGTACCAAGAGACCCAGTACTTC.

The chain carries TRBV19 and TRBJ2-2; D uncertain. Trimming removed 3 bases at V and 6 bases at J, with 8 bases between. This CDR3 has 13 residues. Germline CDR1 LNHDA, CDR2 SQIVND (reference sequence). The CDR3 region has the DNA TGTGCCAGTAGTATTTATACTGCCGGGGAGCTGTTTTTT. Encoded protein: CASSIYTAGELFF.

This clonotype was counted at least ten times. The gene calls are TRBV6-2 or TRBV6-3 and TRBJ2-7; 12 positions match TRBD2. J was trimmed by 2 bases and V by 2 bases; bases with no gene match: 1. The CDR3 consists of 15 residues. CDR1 is MNHEY, CDR2 SVGEGT, per germline. CDR3 amino acids: CASSYLAGGPYEQYF. The CDR3 DNA sequence: TGTGCCAGCAGTTACCTAGCGGGAGGGCCCTACGAGCAGTACTTC.

This clonotype was found many times. This sequence joins TRBV5-1 and TRBJ2-1, with 8 bases matching TRBD1. With V trimmed by 4 bases and J by 0 bases, 6 bases remained unmatched. Germline loops: CDR1 SGHRS, CDR2 YFSETQ. The CDR3 is 16 amino acids. CDR3 sequence reads: CASSPGQGLSYNEQFF. CDR3 in DNA: TGCGCCAGCAGCCCAGGACAGGGCCTCTCCTACAATGAGCAGTTCTTC. The full variable domain, completed using reference TRBV5-1 and TRBJ2-1, is KAGVTQTPRYLIKTRGQQVTLSCSPISGHRSVSWYQQTPGQGLQFLFEYFSETQRNKGNFPGRFSGRQFSNSRSEMNVSTLELGDSALYLCASSPGQGLSYNEQFFGPGTRLTVL.

This clonotype has a count of ten or more. The rearrangement joins TRBV28 to TRBJ1-1, with TRBD1 as a possible D gene (6 bases). Trimming removed 6 bases at V and 3 bases at J, with 14 bases between. CDR3 length: 14 residues. The germline V gene encodes CDR1 MDHEN and CDR2 SYDVKM. The CDR3 region is CASRWKTGYTEAFF. CDR3 nucleotides: TGTGCCAGCAGGTGGAAAACAGGGTACACTGAAGCTTTCTTT.

This clonotype appeared many times. The V call is TRBV19, the J call TRBJ1-1; D gene ambiguous. There are 16 residues in the CDR3. From germline, CDR1 is LNHDA and CDR2 SQIVND (reference sequence). With 3 bases removed from V and 1 base from J, the gap between germline ends came to 15 bases. CDR3 in DNA: TGTGCCAGTAGTATCGATCCCGGGTGGTGGAACACTGAAGCTTTCTTT. This sequence encodes CASSIDPGWWNTEAFF.

This clonotype was counted only a few times. The chain employs TRBV30 and TRBJ1-5; D not resolved. Trimming took off 1 base at V and 7 bases at J, with 14 bases between the two ends. Germline values: CDR1 GTSNPN, CDR2 SVGIG (reference sequence). This CDR3 region has 14 residues. The CDR3 region is CAWSALSEEQPQHF. DNA of the CDR3: TGTGCCTGGAGTGCACTTAGTGAGGAACAGCCCCAGCATTTT. The full variable domain, its missing parts supplied by reference TRBV30 and TRBJ1-5, is SQTIHQWPATLVQPVGSPLSLECTVEGTSNPNLYWYRQAAGRGLQLLFYSVGIGQISSEVPQNLSASRPQDRQFILSSKKLLLSDSGFYLCAWSALSEEQPQHFGDGTRLSIL.

J is TRBJ1-2 and V is TRBV7-2; no firm D call. V gave up 1 base and J gave up 8 bases, with 11 bases separating them. Germline V gene lookup returns CDR1 SGHTA and CDR2 FQGNSA. This CDR3 has 13 residues. The CDR3 loop is CASSLDVPGGYTF. DNA of the CDR3: TGTGCCAGCAGCTTAGACGTCCCGGGGGGCTACACCTTC.

This clonotype was seen many times. The gene calls are TRBV12-3 or TRBV12-4 and TRBJ1-1, with a possible D match to TRBD1 (6 bases). This CDR3 has 14 amino acids. V lost 5 bases and J 1 base, leaving 11 bases between the germline ends. The CDR3 sequence is CASSLHRENTEAFF. The CDR3 DNA sequence: TGTGCCAGCAGTCTACACAGGGAGAACACTGAAGCTTTCTTT.

This clonotype came up many times. This chain uses TRBV12-3 or TRBV12-4 with TRBJ1-1; D is perhaps TRBD1 (6 bases). CDR3 length: 15 amino acids. Trimming cost V 6 bases and J 0 bases, with 14 bases left between them. CDR3 nucleotides: TGTGCCAGCAGCAAGTCTGGGGACATGAACACTGAAGCTTTCTTT. Translated, it gives CASSKSGDMNTEAFF.

This clonotype was recorded many times. The chain has TRBV7-9 and TRBJ2-4; D not certain. The V gene lost 1 base and the J gene lost 7 bases, with 8 bases spanning the gap. Germline V gives CDR1 SEHNR, CDR2 FQNEAQ (reference sequence). There are 13 residues in the CDR3. This CDR3 is CASSLEGGNIQYF. Written as DNA, the CDR3 is TGTGCCAGCAGCTTAGAAGGTGGGAACATTCAGTACTTC.

The V and J genes are TRBV29-1 and TRBJ1-3; D is unclear. Germline V gives CDR1 SQVTM, CDR2 ANQGSEA. V was trimmed by 4 bases and J by 4 bases, leaving 11 bases between them. This CDR3 contains 13 residues. The CDR3 region is CSVVGGSGNTIYF. The CDR3 DNA is TGCAGCGTTGTTGGAGGGTCAGGAAACACCATATATTTT.